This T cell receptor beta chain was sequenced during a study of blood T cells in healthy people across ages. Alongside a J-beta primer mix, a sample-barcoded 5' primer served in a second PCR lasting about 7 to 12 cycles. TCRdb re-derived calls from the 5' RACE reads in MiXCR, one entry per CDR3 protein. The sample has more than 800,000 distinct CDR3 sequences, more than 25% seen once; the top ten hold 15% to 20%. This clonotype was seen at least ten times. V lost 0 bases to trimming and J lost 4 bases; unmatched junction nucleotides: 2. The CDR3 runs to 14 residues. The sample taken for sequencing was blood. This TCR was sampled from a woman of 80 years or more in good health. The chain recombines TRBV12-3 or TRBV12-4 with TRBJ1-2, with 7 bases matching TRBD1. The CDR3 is CASSLAQGIYGYTF. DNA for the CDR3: TGTGCCAGCAGTTTAGCACAGGGGATCTATGGCTACACCTTC.